This T cell receptor beta chain comes out of a study of somatic mutations in cytotoxic T cells in rheumatoid arthritis. About the research overall: Right after diagnosis, and before any treatment had started, patient peripheral blood (roughly 29 ml EDTA) was drawn.

TCRdb keeps only in-frame clones here, not all; method: immunoSEQ multiplex PCR. The sample lists 15,000 to 20,000 clones, about 81% seen once, with more than 12% in the top ten. As regards this clone: Its antigen is unknown.

Study results and limitations: Statistically, CD8+ T-cell clonality was not significantly distinct between individuals with rheumatoid arthritis and age-matched healthy controls. In rheumatoid arthritis patients, the slight underrepresentation of TRBV07 was not adjusted for multiple comparisons. Clonality of CD8+ cells rose with age in rheumatoid arthritis patients but not healthy controls.

Germline CDR1 is MDHEN and CDR2 is SYDVKM. This CDR3 is 13 amino acids long. V was trimmed by 7 bases and J by 1 base, leaving 10 bases between them. V gene TRBV28 combines with J gene TRBJ1-1; a weak D match, TRBD1 (5 bases). The sequence came from an adult with rheumatoid arthritis. Sequences were obtained from CD8+ T cells sorted from blood. This chain's CDR3 is CASMGGTNTEAFF. The CDR3, as DNA: TGTGCCAGCATGGGGGGAACGAACACTGAAGCTTTCTTT.